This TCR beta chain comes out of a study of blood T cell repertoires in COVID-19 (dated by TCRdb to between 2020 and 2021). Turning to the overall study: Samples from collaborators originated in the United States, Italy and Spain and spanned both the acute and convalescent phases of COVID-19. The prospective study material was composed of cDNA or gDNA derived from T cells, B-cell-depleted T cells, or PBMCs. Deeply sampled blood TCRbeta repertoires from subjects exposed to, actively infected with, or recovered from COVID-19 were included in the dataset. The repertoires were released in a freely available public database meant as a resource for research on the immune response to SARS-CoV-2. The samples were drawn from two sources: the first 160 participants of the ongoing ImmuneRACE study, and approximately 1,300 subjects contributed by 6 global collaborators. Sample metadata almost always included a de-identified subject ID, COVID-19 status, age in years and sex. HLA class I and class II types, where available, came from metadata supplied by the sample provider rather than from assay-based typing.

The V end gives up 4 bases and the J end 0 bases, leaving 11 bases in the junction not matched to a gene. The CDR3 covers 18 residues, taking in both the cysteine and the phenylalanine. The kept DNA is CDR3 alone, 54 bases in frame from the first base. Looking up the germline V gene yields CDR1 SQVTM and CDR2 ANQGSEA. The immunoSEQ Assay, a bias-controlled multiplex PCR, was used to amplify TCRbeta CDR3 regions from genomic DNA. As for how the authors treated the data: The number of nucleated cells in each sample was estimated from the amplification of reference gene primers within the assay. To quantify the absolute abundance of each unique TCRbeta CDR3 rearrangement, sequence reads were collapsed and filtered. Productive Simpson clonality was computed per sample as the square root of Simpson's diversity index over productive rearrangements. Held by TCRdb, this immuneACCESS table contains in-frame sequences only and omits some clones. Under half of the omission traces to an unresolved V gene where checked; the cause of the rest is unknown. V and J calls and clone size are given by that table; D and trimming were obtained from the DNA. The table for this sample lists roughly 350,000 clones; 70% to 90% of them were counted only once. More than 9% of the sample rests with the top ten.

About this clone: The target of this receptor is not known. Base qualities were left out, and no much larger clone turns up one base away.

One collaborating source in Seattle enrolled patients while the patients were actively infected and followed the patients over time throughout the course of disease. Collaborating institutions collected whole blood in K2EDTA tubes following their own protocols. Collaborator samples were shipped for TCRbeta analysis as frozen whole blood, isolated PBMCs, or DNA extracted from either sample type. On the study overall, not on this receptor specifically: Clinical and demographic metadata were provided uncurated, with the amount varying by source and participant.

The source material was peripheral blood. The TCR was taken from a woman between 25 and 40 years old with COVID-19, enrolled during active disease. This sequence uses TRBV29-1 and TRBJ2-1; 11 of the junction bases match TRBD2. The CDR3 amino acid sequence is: CSVVGLAGTRSSYNEQFF. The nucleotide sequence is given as TGCAGCGTTGTTGGACTAGCGGGTACTCGGAGCTCCTACAATGAGCAGTTCTTC.